This entry concerns a single T cell receptor (beta chain). Trimming at V came to 3 bases and at J to 5 bases, leaving 4 bases not matched to a gene. The CDR3 runs 14 residues. Germline V gene data show CDR1 as LNHNV and CDR2 as YYDKDF (reference sequence). The record originates from a study of cytomegalovirus exposure and HLA in healthy donors. Vbeta (60) and Jbeta (13) primers were used in the PCR. Assay used: immunoSEQ multiplex PCR; TCRdb lists only in-frame clones, some missing. Among over 25,000 clones listed, 50% to 75% were seen once. V and J are TRBV15 and TRBJ2-1, with 7 bases matching TRBD2. The TCR comes from a male donor in good health and CMV-seropositive. Sequencing input: PBMCs. Here the CDR3 reads CATSRGDYNNEQFF. The CDR3 nucleotides read TGTGCCACCAGCAGGGGGGACTACAACAATGAGCAGTTCTTC.